Listed below are T cell receptor beta chains from one sample, sequenced in a study of OX40 agonist ivuxolimab in advanced cancers. Some clones are missing from TCRdb's copy, which holds only in-frame ones; the method was immunoSEQ multiplex PCR. The sample shows tens of thousands of clones, about 90% of them seen only once. The input for sequencing was CD4+ or CD8+ T cells sorted from blood, taken in a trial of the OX40 agonist ivuxolimab. These receptors all come from an adult with an advanced solid tumor such as melanoma, head and neck, liver or kidney cancer. Both conserved end residues are part of each CDR3. The order of the fields is clone size, V gene, J gene, D gene, CDR3 DNA, CDR3 protein. A D gene is named only where the DNA matches it firmly. Rows give clone size only sometimes, using once, few, many, or a class for an expanded clone.

NA	TRBV11-2	TRBJ1-1	NA	TGTGCCAGCAGCCTACACCACACTGAAGCTTTCTTT	CASSLHHTEAFF
once	TRBV9	TRBJ2-5	NA	TGTGCCAGCAGCCCCCTGGGTCAAGTGAAAGAGACCCAGTACTTC	CASSPLGQVKETQYF
NA	TRBV28	TRBJ2-2	NA	TGTGCCAGCAGGCTGAATACAGCGGTGGGCACCGGGGAGCTGTTTTTT	CASRLNTAVGTGELFF
NA	TRBV19	TRBJ1-5	NA	TGTGCCAGTAGTACCGGGGGGCCCTTTGCAGATCAGCCCCAGCATTTT	CASSTGGPFADQPQHF
NA	TRBV4-2	TRBJ2-6	TRBD1	TGTGCCAGCAGCCAGGAACAGGGGGCTGGGGCCAACGTCCTGACTTTC	CASSQEQGAGANVLTF
NA	TRBV5-4	TRBJ2-7	TRBD2	TGTGCCAGCAGCCTGCGAACTAGCGGGAGGACCTACGAGCAGTACTTC	CASSLRTSGRTYEQYF
once	TRBV29-1	TRBJ2-3	NA	TGCAGCGTGTACGGGACACCCAGCACAGATACGCAGTATTTT	CSVYGTPSTDTQYF
NA	TRBV9	TRBJ1-2	TRBD1	TGTGCCAGCAGCGTAGCCAGGGGGCAGGCTGGCTACACCTTC	CASSVARGQAGYTF
NA	TRBV6-1	TRBJ2-7	NA	TGTGCCAGCAGTGAAATCGAAGGACTCCTCTACGAGCAGTACTTC	CASSEIEGLLYEQYF
NA	TRBV19	TRBJ2-2	TRBD1	TGTGCCAGTAGTATGGCAGGGGGTGTCGGCGGGGAGCTGTTTTTT	CASSMAGGVGGELFF
NA	TRBV4-1	TRBJ2-3	TRBD1	TGCGCCAGCAGCCAACCCCCCGGGACAGGGACCACAGATACGCAGTATTTT	CASSQPPGTGTTDTQYF
NA	TRBV4-2	TRBJ2-7	NA	TGTGCCAGCAGCCAGGCCGGATACGAGCAGTACTTC	CASSQAGYEQYF
NA	TRBV5-8	TRBJ1-3	NA	TGTGCCAGCAGCATCAGATACTCTGGAAACACCATATATTTT	CASSIRYSGNTIYF
once	TRBV27	TRBJ2-3	NA	TGTGCCAGCAGTTTCTCGAACCTTGATACGCAGTATTTT	CASSFSNLDTQYF
NA	TRBV6-5	TRBJ2-2	NA	TGTGCCAGCAGAAACACCGGGGAGCTGTTTTTT	CASRNTGELFF
few	TRBV28	TRBJ2-1	NA	TGTGCCAGCAATAACGGGAGAGAGGAGCAGTTCTTC	CASNNGREEQFF
NA	TRBV19	TRBJ2-7	NA	TGTGCCAGTAGTATAGCCGACAACTACGAGCAGTACTTC	CASSIADNYEQYF
NA	TRBV7-9	TRBJ1-2	TRBD1	TGTGCCAGCAGCGCCGCAGGGGGCTTGAACTATGGCTACACCTTC	CASSAAGGLNYGYTF
NA	TRBV5-5	TRBJ2-7	TRBD2	TGTGCCAGCAGCTTGAGGACTAGCGGCTACGAGCAGTACTTC	CASSLRTSGYEQYF
NA	TRBV11-3	TRBJ2-3	NA	TGTGCCAGCAGCCCGTTCGGGGGGCCAGATACGCAGTATTTT	CASSPFGGPDTQYF
NA	TRBV27	TRBJ2-5	NA	TGTGCCAGCAGTTGGGGCCAAGAGACCCAGTACTTC	CASSWGQETQYF
NA	TRBV7-2	TRBJ2-7	NA	TGTGCCAGCAGCGTTCAACAGGTCTACGAGCAGTACTTC	CASSVQQVYEQYF
NA	TRBV2	TRBJ1-4	NA	TGTGCCAGCAGTGGGACCGACGTTGCAACTAATGAAAAACTGTTTTTT	CASSGTDVATNEKLFF
NA	TRBV4-3	TRBJ2-1	NA	TGCGCCAGCAGCCAAGAGGGAACGGACATCTACTCCTACAATGAGCAGTTCTTC	CASSQEGTDIYSYNEQFF
NA	TRBV9	TRBJ2-5	NA	TGTGCCAGCAGCGTAGGGTCCTACCAAGAGACCCAGTACTTC	CASSVGSYQETQYF
NA	TRBV30	TRBJ1-5	NA	TGTGCCTGGAGTGTACGAGGGAATCAGCCCCAGCATTTT	CAWSVRGNQPQHF
NA	TRBV15	TRBJ1-2	TRBD1	TGTGCCACCAGCCCAGGGGGGGTGGGATCCTATGGCTACACCTTC	CATSPGGVGSYGYTF
NA	TRBV28	TRBJ2-1	TRBD2	TGTGCCAGCAGCCCTTTGATCGCGACGGCGGGAGTTGGCAATGAGCAGTTCTTC	CASSPLIATAGVGNEQFF
NA	TRBV7-9	TRBJ2-3	TRBD2	TGTGCCAGCAGCCCAGGACTAGCGGGTTCAGATACGCAGTATTTT	CASSPGLAGSDTQYF
once	TRBV28	TRBJ2-7	TRBD1	TGTGCCAGCAGTTTAGAATCTCCCGGGACAGGGACCTACGAGCAGTACTTC	CASSLESPGTGTYEQYF
NA	TRBV28	TRBJ2-7	NA	TGTGCCAGCAGTCCCGGGGGTAGCGCCCACCCTGGGTACTTC	CASSPGGSAHPGYF
NA	TRBV14	TRBJ2-2	NA	TGTGCCAGCAGCCAAGGTTACAGTTACACCGGGGAGCTGTTTTTT	CASSQGYSYTGELFF
NA	TRBV15	TRBJ1-2	NA	TGTGCCACCAGCAGAGATTTTGGCAGTAAAAACTATGGCTACACCTTC	CATSRDFGSKNYGYTF
NA	TRBV7-9	TRBJ2-1	NA	TGTGCCAGCAGCTTGCAGCTAGCAATAAGGAATGAGCAGTTCTTC	CASSLQLAIRNEQFF
NA	TRBV19	TRBJ1-4	NA	TGTGCCAGTAGTATAGGGGGCCAAAAACTGTTTTTT	CASSIGGQKLFF
NA	TRBV6-5	TRBJ2-7	NA	TGTGCCAGCAGCCTCACCGGACCCAACTCCTACGAGCAGTACTTC	CASSLTGPNSYEQYF
NA	TRBV18	TRBJ2-1	NA	TGTGCCAGCTCCTCCCTCACATTAGGGGACAATGAGCAGTTCTTC	CASSSLTLGDNEQFF
NA	TRBV4-2	TRBJ1-1	TRBD1	TGTGCCAGCAGCCCTACAGGGGGCAACACTGAAGCTTTCTTT	CASSPTGGNTEAFF
NA	TRBV7-9	TRBJ2-1	TRBD2	TGTGCCAGCAGCTCGACCGGGACTAGTATTAATGAGCAGTTCTTC	CASSSTGTSINEQFF
NA	TRBV14	TRBJ2-7	NA	TGTGCCAGCAGCCAAGATAAAACAGGGTTGTACGAGCAGTACTTC	CASSQDKTGLYEQYF
once	TRBV7-2	TRBJ2-1	TRBD1	TGTGCCAGCAGCTTACCCCTTTCAGGGGGCGATGAGCAGTTCTTC	CASSLPLSGGDEQFF
NA	TRBV7-3	TRBJ2-7	NA	TGTGCCAGCAGCCCCGACAGTTCCTACGAGCAGTACTTC	CASSPDSSYEQYF
few	TRBV4-1	TRBJ2-1	NA	TGCGCCAGCAGCCAAGAATTCACGACAATCGATGAGCAGTTCTTC	CASSQEFTTIDEQFF
NA	TRBV4-1	TRBJ2-5	NA	TGCGCCAGCAGTTTATCCCAGGGTCTGATGGAGACCCAGTACTTC	CASSLSQGLMETQYF
NA	TRBV7-2	TRBJ2-1	TRBD2	TGTGCCAGCAGCTTAGGAGCGGGAGAGCTCGTGAGTGAGCAGTTCTTC	CASSLGAGELVSEQFF